This passage covers 13 T cell receptor beta chains from one sample sequenced in a study of control samples from healthy donors and cancer patients. Clones were sequenced by immunoSEQ multiplex PCR, and TCRdb holds only the in-frame ones, with some missing. The sample lists 50,000 to 55,000 clones, 85% to 95% occurring once. Sequences were obtained from blood. These receptors all stem from a man aged 30 to 39 in good health.

The CDR3: CASSLGPLNTEAFF. CDR3 nucleotide sequence: TGTGCCAGCAGCTTAGGGCCCCTTAACACTGAAGCTTTCTTT. This chain links TRBV11-3 with TRBJ1-1; D not resolved. The V and J ends lost 1 base and 2 bases respectively, with 8 bases between them. The CDR3 has 14 residues. Germline CDR1 is SGHNT and CDR2 is YENEEA.

The rearrangement uses TRBV18 and TRBJ2-2; TRBD1 matches at 10 bases. The CDR3 runs to 18 residues. Germline V CDR1 and CDR2: KGHSH, LQKENI. J gave up 1 base and V 1 base, and 6 bases lay outside the gene matches. The CDR3 spells CASSPLTGTGVNTGELFF. The CDR3 nucleotides are TGTGCCAGCTCACCACTCACCGGGACAGGGGTGAACACCGGGGAGCTGTTTTTT.

This clone is a singleton in its sample. This chain connects TRBV6-1 to TRBJ1-2, with D possibly matching TRBD1 (5 bases). CDR1 is MNHNS, CDR2 SASEGT, per germline. With 1 base removed from V and 8 bases from J, the gap between germline ends came to 17 bases. CDR3 length equals 15 residues. CDR3 sequence (DNA): TGTGCCAGCAGTGAAGACGGAGGGACTGTGGGGGGCTACACCTTC. It specifies CASSEDGGTVGGYTF.

The chain recombines TRBV28 with TRBJ1-3; D not certain. The V and J ends lost 6 bases and 0 bases respectively, with 12 bases between them. From germline, CDR1 is MDHEN and CDR2 SYDVKM. This CDR3 contains 15 residues. CDR3 region: CASSPAHTSGNTIYF. The CDR3 nucleotides are TGTGCCAGCAGCCCCGCCCACACCTCTGGAAACACCATATATTTT.

This clone was observed once. The gene calls are TRBV7-6 and TRBJ2-2, with 8 bases matching TRBD1. The germline CDR1 and CDR2 sequences are SGHVS and FNYEAQ. The junction had 11 bases not matched to a gene; V was cut back by 1 base and J by 4 bases. The CDR3 is made up of 18 amino acids. The CDR3 loop is CASSLEVPGQVLTGELFF. CDR3 nucleotides: TGTGCCAGCAGCTTAGAAGTGCCGGGACAGGTCCTCACCGGGGAGCTGTTTTTT.

This clone is deemed medium-sized (0.01 to 0.1%). The chain couples TRBV4-3 to TRBJ1-1; 7 bases map to TRBD1. In germline, CDR1 is LGHNA, CDR2 YSLEER. V was clipped by 0 bases and J by 0 bases; unmatched bases: 7. The CDR3 extends over 17 amino acids. CDR3 loop: CASSQETGLVMNTEAFF. CDR3 bases: TGCGCCAGCAGCCAAGAGACAGGGTTAGTCATGAACACTGAAGCTTTCTTT.

This clone has only one observation. The DNA for the CDR3 is TGTGCCAGCAGCTTTTCAGGGAGGGATGAAAAACTGTTTTTT. This translates into CASSFSGRDEKLFF. This chain links TRBV11-2 with TRBJ1-4; a possible D gene is TRBD1 (5 bases). V lost 3 bases, J lost 6 bases, and 11 bases lay in between. Germline V CDR1 and CDR2: SGHAT, FQNNGV. The length of the CDR3 is 14 residues. Based on the CDR3 plus reference TRBV11-2 and TRBJ1-4, the full variable domain is EAGVAQSPRYKIIEKRQSVAFWCNPISGHATLYWYQQILGQGPKLLIQFQNNGVVDDSQLPKDRFSAERLKGVDSTLKIQPAKLEDSAVYLCASSFSGRDEKLFFGSGTQLSVL.

The chain uses TRBV9 and TRBJ2-3; 8 nucleotides match TRBD2. The V gene's germline CDR1 is SGDLS and CDR2 YYNGEE. Trimming removed 0 bases from V and 11 bases from J; junction bases left unmatched: 11. The CDR3 has 15 residues. CDR3 coding DNA: TGTGCCAGCAGCGTAGAAGGTAGCGGGGCTCACATGCAGTATTTT. Translating gives CASSVEGSGAHMQYF.

The genes are TRBV23-1 and TRBJ1-1, with TRBD1 as a possible D gene (6 bases). TRBV23-1 belongs to the ORF category, with a function that is uncertain. The CDR3 has 14 residues. The DNA for the CDR3 is TGCACCATAAGACAGGAGCCTCCGGACACTGAAGCTTTCTTT. This gives the protein CTIRQEPPDTEAFF.

The chain carries TRBV5-5 and TRBJ2-1, with TRBD2 matching 7 bases. In germline, CDR1 is SGHKS, CDR2 YYEKEE (reference sequence). V trimming: 7 bases; J trimming: 8 bases; junction bases outside the gene matches: 12. The CDR3 is made up of 14 amino acids. In DNA form, the CDR3 reads TGTGCCAGCGGGGGTAGCGGGCTTGGCGATGAGCAGTTCTTC. Its protein product is CASGGSGLGDEQFF. The whole variable domain, filled in from reference TRBV5-5 and TRBJ2-1, reads DAGVTQSPTHLIKTRGQQVTLRCSPISGHKSVSWYQQVLGQGPQFIFQYYEKEERGRGNFPDRFSARQFPNYSSELNVNALLLGDSALYLCASGGSGLGDEQFFGPGTRLTVL.

The rearrangement links TRBV3-1 (or the pseudogene TRBV3-2) to TRBJ2-3, with 7 bases identical to TRBD2. V shed 1 base and J 6 bases; nucleotides not matched to a gene: 7. The CDR3 runs to 15 residues. Per the germline V gene, CDR1 is LGHDT and CDR2 is YNNKEL (reference sequence). The CDR3 sequence: CASSQVGGSRDTQYF. For the CDR3, the DNA is TGTGCCAGCAGCCAAGTCGGCGGGAGTAGGGATACGCAGTATTTT.

V and J are TRBV18 and TRBJ2-7; D is uncertain. This CDR3 has 13 residues. The ends were cut back, 2 bases at V and 6 bases at J, with 11 bases in the middle. Germline CDR1 is KGHSH and CDR2 is LQKENI. Here the CDR3 DNA reads TGTGCCAGCTCACCAGACACCGCTAGCGAGCAGTACTTC. Protein product: CASSPDTASEQYF.

The V gene is TRBV27, the J gene TRBJ1-1; tentatively, D is TRBD1 (5 bases). Germline V gene lookup returns CDR1 MNHEY and CDR2 SMNVEV (reference sequence). The CDR3 is made up of 13 amino acids. Trimming cost V 3 bases and J 2 bases, with 7 bases left between them. The CDR3 reads CASSFGTNTEAFF. The CDR3 nucleotides read TGTGCCAGCAGTTTCGGGACTAACACTGAAGCTTTCTTT.